Following are 26 T cell receptor beta chains from one sample sequenced in a study of human T cells and chemical hapten exposure (dated by TCRdb to about 2021). The sample's time point label is to be understood as: patch test 3, about 24 weeks after DPC sensitization. The sample's treatment or condition, from its label and the paper: therapeutic diphenylcyclopropenone sensitization with weekly scalp DPC. To prepare the library, RACE was applied. The reads were generated on a NextSeq 500. Using fastp at Q25 and MiXCR, TCRdb reprocessed the public reads and kept productive beta chains. All rows with the same CDR3 protein become a single entry with the most common DNA and genes. This sample holds approximately 160,000 distinct CDR3 sequences; about 30% were observed only once. The top ten clonotypes cover 2.1% of the sample. Sequences were derived from whole blood, sampled in connection with sensitization to the hapten diphenylcyclopropenone (DPC). The receptors shown here come from a woman aged 18-29 years with alopecia areata. Some clones in this sample may be carry-over from other donors' samples.

V is TRBV5-1 and J is TRBJ1-1, with a tentative D call TRBD1 (5 bases). This CDR3 comprises 13 residues. Germline values: CDR1 SGHRS, CDR2 YFSETQ. Trimming stripped 1 base from V and 5 bases from J, with 9 bases between. CDR3 amino acids: CASSLSQGTEAFF. The CDR3 nucleotides read TGCGCCAGCAGCTTGTCCCAGGGTACTGAAGCTTTCTTT.

This rearrangement joins TRBV5-1 to TRBJ1-1; no definite D call. The germline CDR1 and CDR2 sequences are SGHRS and YFSETQ. The CDR3 is 14 amino acids. V lost 1 base and J 3 bases, leaving 10 bases between the germline ends. CDR3 protein: CASSLLWGDTEAFF. CDR3 nucleotides: TGCGCCAGCAGCTTGCTTTGGGGAGACACTGAAGCTTTCTTT.

This chain joins TRBV4-1 and TRBJ2-5; 9 positions match TRBD1. The CDR3 loop spans 17 amino acids. Germline values: CDR1 MGHRA, CDR2 YSYEKL. After removal of 4 bases from V and 0 bases from J, the junction contained 9 bases not matched to a gene. The CDR3 nucleotides read TGCGCCAGCAGCCCCCCGTCAGGGGACAGGGACCAAGAGACCCAGTACTTC. Protein product: CASSPPSGDRDQETQYF.

This clonotype was seen at least ten times. This chain uses TRBV5-1 with TRBJ2-1; D not resolved. This CDR3 is built from 13 residues. CDR1 and CDR2 (germline): SGHRS, YFSETQ. V was clipped by 0 bases and J by 9 bases, with 10 bases between them. CDR3: CASSLVGSGEQFF. CDR3 bases: TGCGCCAGCAGCTTGGTGGGGTCCGGTGAGCAGTTCTTC.

The V and J genes are TRBV6-2 or TRBV6-3 and TRBJ2-2, with 10 bases lining up with TRBD2. This CDR3 has 16 residues. Losses at the gene ends were 2 bases for V and 6 bases for J; bases not matched to a gene: 6. CDR1 and CDR2 (germline): MNHEY, SVGEGT. CDR3 amino acids: CASSYNRLAGAGELFF. The CDR3 DNA follows: TGTGCCAGCAGTTACAATCGGCTAGCGGGAGCCGGGGAGCTGTTTTTT.

The rearrangement uses TRBV11-2 and TRBJ1-2; D unresolved. Per the germline V gene, CDR1 is SGHAT and CDR2 is FQNNGV. This CDR3 comprises 13 residues. V lost 6 bases to trimming and J lost 5 bases, with 13 bases between them. The CDR3 DNA is TGTGCCAGCAGAACCTTAGCGGGATATGGCTACACCTTC. Its translation: CASRTLAGYGYTF.

The chain combines TRBV7-2 with TRBJ2-3; 8 bases map to TRBD2. J lost 7 bases, V lost 11 bases, and 11 bases had no gene match. The CDR3 is made up of 13 amino acids. CDR1 SGHTA and CDR2 FQGNSA come from the germline V gene. Here the CDR3 reads CAGRGGNTYTQYF. CDR3 coding DNA: TGTGCCGGCCGGGGGGGGAACACCTATACGCAGTATTTT.

The chain employs TRBV4-3 and TRBJ1-1; the D is unclear. The germline V and J ends were trimmed by 1 base and 1 base, with 7 bases remaining between them. The CDR3 sequence is 14 residues long. Germline V gene sequence: CDR1 LGHNA, CDR2 YSLEER. The CDR3 coding sequence is TGCGCCAGCAGCCAAGGCTCTACGAACACTGAAGCTTTCTTT. It encodes CASSQGSTNTEAFF.

The sample holds a few counts of this clonotype. V usage is TRBV20-1 and J usage is TRBJ2-1; 8 bases match TRBD2. Germline V CDR1 and CDR2: DFQATT, SNEGSKA (reference sequence). Unmatched junction bases numbered 8, after V lost 3 bases and J lost 4 bases. CDR3 length: 15 residues. The CDR3 here is CSASSAGGLYNEQFF. CDR3 coding DNA: TGCAGTGCTAGTTCTGCGGGGGGCCTATACAATGAGCAGTTCTTC.

This clonotype was detected ten times or more. V gene TRBV7-9 combines with J gene TRBJ2-2; 7 bases agree with TRBD1. Germline V gene sequence: CDR1 SEHNR, CDR2 FQNEAQ (reference sequence). The V segment lost 6 bases and the J segment 8 bases; nucleotides outside the gene matches: 9. The CDR3 has 14 amino acids. CDR3 protein: CASRPTGVGGELFF. DNA for the CDR3: TGTGCCAGCAGACCAACAGGGGTTGGTGGGGAGCTGTTTTTT. Using reference TRBV7-9 and TRBJ2-2 for the parts outside the CDR3, the full variable domain is DTGVSQNPRHKITKRGQNVTFRCDPISEHNRLYWYRQTLGQGPEFLTYFQNEAQLEKSRLLSDRFSAERPKGSFSTLEIQRTEQGDSAMYLCASRPTGVGGELFFGEGSRLTVL.

This clonotype was found a few times. Since no conserved phenylalanine or tryptophan closes the CDR3, a read error is the likely cause. It is unclear where the CDR3 begins or ends on the DNA, so no DNA is shown, and the CDR3 is as TCRdb lists it. This chain joins TRBV9 and TRBJ2-3; the D call of TRBD1 is as the table states it, not checked on the DNA. The CDR3 extends over 9 residues, inclusive of both ends. Germline CDR1 reads SGDLS; CDR2 reads YYNGEE. CDR3 in amino acids: CASTRGGRS.

The chain combines TRBV6-5 with TRBJ1-1; D remains ambiguous. Trimming shortened V by 6 bases and J by 9 bases, and 11 bases separated the two germline ends. The CDR3 sequence is 11 residues long. Looked up from germline, CDR1 is MNHEY and CDR2 is SVGAGI. This chain's CDR3 is CASSAGTKAFF. CDR3 nucleotide sequence: TGTGCCAGCAGCGCCGGAACGAAAGCTTTCTTT.

For this clonotype: The junction shows a germline mismatch at one end, possibly a read error. The chain joins TRBV20-1 to TRBJ2-7; the D gene is possibly TRBD2 (7 bases). CDR3 size: 10 residues. The V gene's germline CDR1 is DFQATT and CDR2 SNEGSKA (reference sequence). This CDR3 is CSASGGPQDF. The CDR3 DNA follows: TGCAGTGCTAGCGGGGGGCCCCAGGACTTC.

This clonotype came up once. The chain couples TRBV18 to TRBJ1-5, with 8 positions matching TRBD1. The CDR3 covers 15 residues. Germline CDR1 is KGHSH and CDR2 is LQKENI. V lost 6 bases and J lost 1; bases outside the gene matches: 5. CDR3 coding DNA: TGTGCCAGCTCCCAAGGACAGGGAAGCAATCAGCCCCAGCATTTT. Protein product: CASSQGQGSNQPQHF.

This clonotype has a handful of counts. The DNA of the CDR3 is TGTGCCAGCAGTGAAGGACAGAAGCAGTACTTC. This sequence encodes CASSEGQKQYF. This rearrangement joins TRBV25-1 to TRBJ2-7; possibly TRBD1 for D (6 bases). The CDR3 loop spans 11 amino acids. CDR1 and CDR2 from the germline V gene are MGHDK and SYGVNS. V lost 2 bases to trimming and J lost 8 bases, with 7 bases between them.

The J gene is TRBJ2-1, the V gene TRBV29-1; TRBD1 matches 11 bases. The CDR3 is 14 amino acids. V lost 5 bases, J lost 3 bases, and 3 bases stayed unmatched. The germline V gene encodes CDR1 SQVTM and CDR2 ANQGSEA. The CDR3 here is CSVSDRGHYNEQFF. The CDR3 DNA sequence: TGCAGCGTTTCGGACAGGGGGCACTACAATGAGCAGTTCTTC.

This chain connects TRBV5-1 to TRBJ1-1; D gene unclear. Trimming removed 0 bases from V and 3 bases from J, with 12 bases in between. The CDR3 totals 15 residues. Germline values: CDR1 SGHRS, CDR2 YFSETQ. CDR3 region: CASSLGAEGDTEAFF. CDR3 coding DNA: TGCGCCAGCAGCTTGGGGGCGGAGGGAGACACTGAAGCTTTCTTT.

The V gene is TRBV7-9, the J gene TRBJ1-4, with no clear D. Germline V lookup: CDR1 SEHNR, CDR2 FQNEAQ (reference sequence). This CDR3 is built from 13 residues. Trimming shortened V by 1 base and J by 7 bases, and 7 bases separated the two germline ends. The CDR3 DNA reads as TGTGCCAGCAGCTTAGGCGAAGGTGAAAAACTGTTTTTT. This translates into CASSLGEGEKLFF.

The chain has TRBV7-6 and TRBJ2-1, with TRBD1 identical over 11 bases. CDR1 and CDR2 from the germline V gene are SGHVS and FNYEAQ. This CDR3 spans 14 amino acids. V lost 6 bases to trimming and J lost 6 bases; unmatched junction nucleotides: 4. As DNA, the CDR3 is TGTGCCAGCAGGTCCGGGACAGGGGGCAATGAGCAGTTCTTC. Translation gives CASRSGTGGNEQFF.

The chain has TRBV29-1 and TRBJ2-2; D remains ambiguous. The CDR3 is made up of 14 amino acids. Trimming pared 0 bases from V and 2 bases from J, leaving 7 bases between. The germline V gene encodes CDR1 SQVTM and CDR2 ANQGSEA. The CDR3 protein is CSVEDNGNTGELFF. The CDR3 DNA follows: TGCAGCGTTGAAGATAACGGCAACACCGGGGAGCTGTTTTTT.

About this clonotype itself: This likely comes from a read error, as the CDR3 has no conserved phenylalanine or tryptophan at its end. The chain couples TRBV20-1 to TRBJ2-7; unclear D gene. Trimming removed 1 base at V and 5 bases at J, with 12 bases between. CDR1 DFQATT and CDR2 SNEGSKA come from the germline V gene (reference sequence). The CDR3 contains 13 residues. CDR3 amino acids: CSARGRVENEQYY. CDR3 in DNA: TGCAGTGCTAGAGGACGGGTCGAAAACGAGCAGTACTAC.

This chain joins TRBV15 and TRBJ1-4, with 9 bases identical to TRBD1. The germline V gene encodes CDR1 LNHNV and CDR2 YYDKDF (reference sequence). The CDR3 consists of 15 residues. Trimming at V came to 5 bases and at J to 5 bases, leaving 6 bases not matched to a gene. CDR3: CATSGRDRANEKLFF. DNA for the CDR3: TGTGCCACCAGCGGCCGGGACAGGGCCAATGAAAAACTGTTTTTT.

The rearrangement uses TRBV19 and TRBJ2-1; 11 bases agree with TRBD2. V trimming: 3 bases; J trimming: 9 bases; junction bases outside the gene matches: 10. Per the germline V gene, CDR1 is LNHDA and CDR2 is SQIVND (reference sequence). The CDR3 is 16 residues long. CDR3 protein: CASSMTSGIFSGEQFF. CDR3 in DNA: TGTGCCAGTAGTATGACTAGCGGGATTTTTAGTGGTGAGCAGTTCTTC.

The sample holds a few counts of this clonotype. V is TRBV7-2 and J is TRBJ1-3; D perhaps matches TRBD1 (5 bases). CDR1 and CDR2 from the germline V gene are SGHTA and FQGNSA. The CDR3 spans 15 residues. V shed 2 bases and J shed 4 bases, with 12 bases lying between them. DNA of the CDR3: TGTGCCAGCAGCTTATCGCCGGGGCCGGGAAACACCATATATTTT. Protein: CASSLSPGPGNTIYF.

This clonotype was seen a handful of times. This chain joins TRBV6-2 or TRBV6-3 and TRBJ2-7, with unresolved D. Germline V CDR1 and CDR2: MNHEY, SVGEGT. Trimming removed 2 bases at V and 3 bases at J, with 8 bases between. The CDR3 is 13 amino acids. The CDR3 protein is CASSYRVNYEQYF. The CDR3 DNA sequence: TGTGCCAGCAGTTACCGGGTTAACTACGAGCAGTACTTC.

J is TRBJ1-1 and V is TRBV4-2; D unclear. V shed 8 bases and J shed 1 base, with 17 bases lying between them. CDR1 and CDR2 from the germline V gene are LGHNA and YNFKEQ. The CDR3 consists of 15 residues. CDR3 sequence (DNA): TGTGCCAGCGGACTCTATGAGGGCTCGAACACTGAAGCTTTCTTT. It encodes CASGLYEGSNTEAFF.